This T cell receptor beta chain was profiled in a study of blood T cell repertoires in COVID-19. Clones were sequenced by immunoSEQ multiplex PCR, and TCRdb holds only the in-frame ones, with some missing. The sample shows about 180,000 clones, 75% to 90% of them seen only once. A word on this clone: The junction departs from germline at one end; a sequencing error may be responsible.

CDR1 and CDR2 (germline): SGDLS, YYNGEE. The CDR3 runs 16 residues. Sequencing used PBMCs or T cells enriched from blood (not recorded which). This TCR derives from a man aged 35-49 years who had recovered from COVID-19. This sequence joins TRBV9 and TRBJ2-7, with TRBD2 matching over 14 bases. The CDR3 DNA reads TGTGCCAGCAGCACCGGACTAGCGGGGGGTTCCTCCGAGCAGTACTTC. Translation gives CASSTGLAGGSSEQYF.